Below, 21 T cell receptor beta chains from the same sample are listed, as sequenced in a study of a mutant IDH1 vaccine in newly diagnosed glioma. No antigen is known for these receptors. Time point described: week 23, last vaccination. In every dose of vaccine, 300 ug of mutant IDH1 20-mer peptide was given alongside topical imiquimod. Clones were read by immunoSEQ multiplex PCR, and TCRdb kept only the in-frame ones, dropping some. In the table there are roughly 70,000 clones, under 90% of which are singletons. Sequenced here: PBMCs, sampled from a glioma patient whose treatment included an IDH1 peptide vaccine. The origin of the receptors is a man between 18 and 29 years old with glioma.

This clone was counted once. This sequence joins TRBV6-6 and TRBJ2-5; the D gene could be TRBD1 or TRBD2 (7 bases each). V lost 10 bases and J lost 7, with 22 bases in between. This CDR3 spans 14 amino acids. CDR1 MNHNY and CDR2 SVGAGI come from the germline V gene (reference sequence). CDR3 in DNA: TGTGCCACGCGACAGGGAGGGGGCCAGGGGACCCAGTACTTC. Its translation: CATRQGGGQGTQYF.

The V gene is TRBV7-3, the J gene TRBJ2-5; weak D call: TRBD2 (6 bases). CDR3 length: 13 amino acids. Germline V gives CDR1 SGHTA, CDR2 FQGTGA. V was pared by 3 bases and J by 5 bases, with 10 bases between. The CDR3, as DNA: TGTGCCAGCAGCTTCGGGAGTTCGGAGACCCAGTACTTC. Translating it yields CASSFGSSETQYF.

This chain joins TRBV9 and TRBJ1-5; D call uncertain. The CDR3 is 13 residues long. Germline V gene lookup returns CDR1 SGDLS and CDR2 YYNGEE. V lost 4 bases, J lost 4 bases, and 9 bases lay in between. CDR3 region: CASSPDTNQPQHF. In nucleotides, the CDR3 is TGTGCCAGCAGCCCCGACACAAATCAGCCCCAGCATTTT.

The chain has TRBV7-9 and TRBJ2-1; D not certain. The CDR3 is 12 amino acids. Deletions cut 1 base from V and 7 bases from J, with 5 bases between. The germline V gene has CDR1 SEHNR and CDR2 FQNEAQ (reference sequence). CDR3 DNA: TGTGCCAGCAGCTTAGTAGGGAATGAGCAGTTCTTC. Residues: CASSLVGNEQFF.

This clone turned up a few times. The V call is TRBV4-3, the J call TRBJ2-6, with D unclear. V lost 0 bases, J lost 1 base, and 19 bases lay in between. CDR3 size: 20 residues. Germline V gene sequence: CDR1 LGHNA, CDR2 YSLEER. The CDR3 reads CASSQDFAAHLGSGANVLTF. DNA of the CDR3: TGCGCCAGCAGCCAAGATTTCGCAGCCCACTTGGGATCTGGGGCCAACGTCCTGACTTTC.

The V and J genes are TRBV27 and TRBJ2-7, with a possible D match to TRBD1 (7 bases). The ends were cut back, 3 bases at V and 6 bases at J, with 12 bases in the middle. Germline V gives CDR1 MNHEY, CDR2 SMNVEV (reference sequence). The CDR3 runs 13 residues. DNA of the CDR3: TGTGCCAGCAGTTTTGGCAGGGGGGCCGAGCAGTACTTC. Its protein is CASSFGRGAEQYF.

The chain uses TRBV5-1 and TRBJ2-7; D assignment may be TRBD1 or TRBD2 (5 bases each). The V end lost 3 bases, the J end lost 2 bases, and 12 bases lay between the germline ends. This CDR3 is 14 amino acids long. Looked up from germline, CDR1 is SGHRS and CDR2 is YFSETQ. The CDR3 coding sequence is TGCGCCAGCAGCTCCGGGACCGAAGCCTACGAGCAGTACTTC. Translated: CASSSGTEAYEQYF.

The rearrangement joins TRBV25-1 to TRBJ1-5; 8 nucleotides match TRBD1. This CDR3 has 15 amino acids. CDR1 is MGHDK, CDR2 SYGVNS, per germline. J was trimmed by 3 bases and V by 3 bases; bases with no gene match: 4. The CDR3 DNA follows: TGTGCCAGCAGTGAGGCCCAGGGGGCCAATCAGCCCCAGCATTTT. Its protein is CASSEAQGANQPQHF. The complete variable domain, with remaining parts taken from reference TRBV25-1 and TRBJ1-5, reads EADIYQTPRYLVIGTGKKITLECSQTMGHDKMYWYQQDPGMELHLIHYSYGVNSTEKGDLSSESTVSRIRTEHFPLTLESARPSHTSQYLCASSEAQGANQPQHFGDGTRLSIL.

This clone has a handful of counts. CDR3 in DNA: TGCGCCAGCAGTCAACCTACAGGATCAACTGAAGCTTTCTTT. It encodes CASSQPTGSTEAFF. The J gene is TRBJ1-1, the V gene TRBV4-1; weak D call: TRBD1 (5 bases). Per the germline V gene, CDR1 is MGHRA and CDR2 is YSYEKL. The V gene lost 6 bases and the J gene lost 5 bases, with 16 bases spanning the gap. The CDR3 is 14 residues long.

The chain is built from TRBV14 and TRBJ1-4, with 9 bases aligning to TRBD1. Germline assignment: CDR1 SGHDN and CDR2 FVKESK. The CDR3 loop spans 16 amino acids. The J segment lost 5 bases and the V segment lost 2 bases, leaving 6 bases of the junction unmatched. This CDR3 reads CASSQRTGTGNEKLFF. The CDR3, as DNA: TGTGCCAGCAGCCAAAGAACCGGGACAGGGAATGAAAAACTGTTTTTT.

The genes are TRBV6-1 and TRBJ2-7, with unresolved D. Germline CDR1 reads MNHNS; CDR2 reads SASEGT. V shed 2 bases and J shed 0 bases, with 11 bases lying between them. The CDR3 is 15 residues long. This CDR3 reads CASSENTIISYEQYF. As DNA, the CDR3 is TGTGCCAGCAGTGAAAATACAATAATCTCCTACGAGCAGTACTTC.

This clone was found once. The CDR3 region is CASSLSGVGYNEQFF. CDR3 nucleotide sequence: TGCGCCAGCAGCTTAAGCGGGGTAGGGTACAATGAGCAGTTCTTC. The chain combines TRBV5-1 with TRBJ2-1; 7 bases map to TRBD2. This CDR3 region has 15 residues. From germline, CDR1 is SGHRS and CDR2 YFSETQ. J gave up 4 bases and V 2 bases, and 6 bases lay outside the gene matches.

The chain combines TRBV9 with TRBJ2-2, with 8 bases fitting TRBD1. The CDR3 is 15 residues long. The trim removed 3 bases at V and 5 bases at J, leaving 6 bases unmatched. In germline, CDR1 is SGDLS, CDR2 YYNGEE. In DNA, the CDR3 is TGTGCCAGCAGCGCCTACGGACAGGGAACCGGGGAGCTGTTTTTT. Encoded protein: CASSAYGQGTGELFF. Looking up the rest from reference TRBV9 and TRBJ2-2 gives the full variable domain: DSGVTQTPKHLITATGQRVTLRCSPRSGDLSVYWYQQSLDQGLQFLIQYYNGEERAKGNILERFSAQQFPDLHSELNLSSLELGDSALYFCASSAYGQGTGELFFGEGSRLTVL.

This sequence joins TRBV6-5 and TRBJ2-1; possibly TRBD1 for D (5 bases). The germline gives CDR1 MNHEY, CDR2 SVGAGI. V lost 2 bases, J lost 8 bases, and 13 bases lay in between. The CDR3 is 14 residues long. The CDR3 loop reads CASSYGDRTHEQFF. In nucleotides, the CDR3 is TGTGCCAGCAGTTACGGTGACAGAACGCATGAGCAGTTCTTC.

The chain is built from TRBV18 and TRBJ1-1, with 9 positions matching TRBD1. This CDR3 region has 13 residues. V shed 3 bases, J shed 6 bases, and the junction held 2 bases outside the gene matches. Per germline, CDR1 KGHSH and CDR2 LQKENI. DNA of the CDR3: TGTGCCAGCTCACCGGACAGGGGATCTGAAGCTTTCTTT. This gives the protein CASSPDRGSEAFF.

This clone was recorded once. V and J are TRBV5-5 and TRBJ1-3, with D uncertain. V gave up 0 bases and J gave up 7 bases, with 5 bases separating them. The CDR3 has 12 residues. Germline V gives CDR1 SGHKS, CDR2 YYEKEE (reference sequence). The CDR3 DNA reads as TGTGCCAGCAGCTTGGAGCGTAACACCATATATTTT. Translation: CASSLERNTIYF. The full variable domain, rest sourced from reference TRBV5-5 and TRBJ1-3, is DAGVTQSPTHLIKTRGQQVTLRCSPISGHKSVSWYQQVLGQGPQFIFQYYEKEERGRGNFPDRFSARQFPNYSSELNVNALLLGDSALYLCASSLERNTIYFGEGSWLTVV.

Here the CDR3 DNA reads TGTGCCAGCAGCTTAAGTTTCGGGACTAGCGGGAGTAATGAGCAGTTCTTC. Translating it yields CASSLSFGTSGSNEQFF. The rearrangement links TRBV11-3 to TRBJ2-1; TRBD2 agrees at 14 bases. The CDR3 contains 17 residues. The trim removed 2 bases at V and 7 bases at J, leaving 7 bases unmatched. Germline assignment: CDR1 SGHNT and CDR2 YENEEA. The full variable domain, its missing parts supplied by reference TRBV11-3 and TRBJ2-1, is EAGVVQSPRYKIIEKKQPVAFWCNPISGHNTLYWYLQNLGQGPELLIRYENEEAVDDSQLPKDRFSAERLKGVDSTLKIQPAELGDSAVYLCASSLSFGTSGSNEQFFGPGTRLTVL.

J is TRBJ2-6 and V is TRBV6-1, with unresolved D. Germline V gene data show CDR1 as MNHNS and CDR2 as SASEGT. There are 15 residues in the CDR3. Between the trimmed V and J ends, which lost 7 bases and 1 base, there was a span of 11 bases. The CDR3 bases are TGTGCCAGCAATGCCCAGGCTTCTGGGGCCAACGTCCTGACTTTC. Translating it yields CASNAQASGANVLTF.

The chain couples TRBV9 to TRBJ1-4; D gene ambiguous. CDR1 and CDR2 from the germline V gene are SGDLS and YYNGEE. V was pared by 4 bases and J by 4 bases, with 17 bases between. CDR3 length equals 16 residues. CDR3 coding DNA: TGTGCCAGCAGCCCGGGCGGGGAGGGTTATAATGAAAAACTGTTTTTT. Its translation: CASSPGGEGYNEKLFF. The complete variable domain, with remaining parts taken from reference TRBV9 and TRBJ1-4, reads DSGVTQTPKHLITATGQRVTLRCSPRSGDLSVYWYQQSLDQGLQFLIQYYNGEERAKGNILERFSAQQFPDLHSELNLSSLELGDSALYFCASSPGGEGYNEKLFFGSGTQLSVL.

The chain employs TRBV25-1 and TRBJ2-3; possibly TRBD1 or TRBD2 for D (5 bases each). CDR1 MGHDK and CDR2 SYGVNS come from the germline V gene. CDR3 length: 14 residues. Trimming took 3 bases from V and 2 from J, leaving 9 bases between them. CDR3 sequence: CASSELGTTDTQYF. As DNA, the CDR3 is TGTGCCAGCAGTGAGCTCGGGACCACAGATACGCAGTATTTT. Drawing the rest from reference TRBV25-1 and TRBJ2-3, the complete variable domain is EADIYQTPRYLVIGTGKKITLECSQTMGHDKMYWYQQDPGMELHLIHYSYGVNSTEKGDLSSESTVSRIRTEHFPLTLESARPSHTSQYLCASSELGTTDTQYFGPGTRLTVL.

The chain employs TRBV4-3 and TRBJ1-1; D not resolved. CDR3 size: 16 residues. The V gene lost 1 base and the J gene lost 5 bases, with 17 bases spanning the gap. CDR1 LGHNA and CDR2 YSLEER come from the germline V gene. CDR3: CASSQAADMSKTEAFF. In nucleotides, the CDR3 is TGCGCCAGCAGCCAAGCCGCGGATATGTCGAAGACTGAAGCTTTCTTT.